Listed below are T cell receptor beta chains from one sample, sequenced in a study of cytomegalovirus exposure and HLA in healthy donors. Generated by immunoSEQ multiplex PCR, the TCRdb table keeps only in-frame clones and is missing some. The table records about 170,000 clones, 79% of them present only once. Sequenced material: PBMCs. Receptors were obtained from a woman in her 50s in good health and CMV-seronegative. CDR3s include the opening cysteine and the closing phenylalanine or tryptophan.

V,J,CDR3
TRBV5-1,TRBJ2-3,CASSLALGERTDTQYF
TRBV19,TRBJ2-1,CASSMQGLPIGEQFF
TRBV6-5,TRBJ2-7,CASSYRTGGNYEQYF
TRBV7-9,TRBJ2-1,CASSSVLGNSVFF
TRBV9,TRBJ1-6,CASNSGDSPLHF
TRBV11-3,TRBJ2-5,CASSLGRTGEGETQYF
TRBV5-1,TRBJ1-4,CASSGTGQLNEKLFF
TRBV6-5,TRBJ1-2,CASSYGASNYGYTF
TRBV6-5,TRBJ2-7,CASSSPGNYEQYF
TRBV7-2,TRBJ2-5,CASTSGGVQETQYF
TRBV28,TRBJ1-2,CVGQREGHGYTF
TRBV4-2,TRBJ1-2,CASSQGPQGQGAGGYTF
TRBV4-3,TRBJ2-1,CASSQGLYNEQFF
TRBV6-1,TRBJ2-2,CASIRQGDLGELFF
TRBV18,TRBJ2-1,CASSLRTGSSYNEQFF
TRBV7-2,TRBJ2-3,CAIGTFTDTQYF
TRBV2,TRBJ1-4,CASSELGAVGEKLFF
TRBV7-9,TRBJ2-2,CASSPLGSAELFF
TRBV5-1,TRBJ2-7,CASSLGGILYEQYF
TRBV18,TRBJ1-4,CASSPPSGEGKLFF
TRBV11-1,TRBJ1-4,CASSPRTGAEKLFF
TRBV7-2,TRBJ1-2,CASSLERRGTEGYTF
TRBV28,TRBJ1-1,CASSLGLLVGARTEAFF
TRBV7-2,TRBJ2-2,CASSYTTGKLFF
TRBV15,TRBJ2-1,CATSRGGTRGGNEQFF
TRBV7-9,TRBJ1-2,CASSLDLETF
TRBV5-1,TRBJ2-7,CASSLSTEQYF
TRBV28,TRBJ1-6,CASIRTGESNSPLHF
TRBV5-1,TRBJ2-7,CASSLTGPTPKEQYF
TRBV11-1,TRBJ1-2,CASSSEVDGYTF